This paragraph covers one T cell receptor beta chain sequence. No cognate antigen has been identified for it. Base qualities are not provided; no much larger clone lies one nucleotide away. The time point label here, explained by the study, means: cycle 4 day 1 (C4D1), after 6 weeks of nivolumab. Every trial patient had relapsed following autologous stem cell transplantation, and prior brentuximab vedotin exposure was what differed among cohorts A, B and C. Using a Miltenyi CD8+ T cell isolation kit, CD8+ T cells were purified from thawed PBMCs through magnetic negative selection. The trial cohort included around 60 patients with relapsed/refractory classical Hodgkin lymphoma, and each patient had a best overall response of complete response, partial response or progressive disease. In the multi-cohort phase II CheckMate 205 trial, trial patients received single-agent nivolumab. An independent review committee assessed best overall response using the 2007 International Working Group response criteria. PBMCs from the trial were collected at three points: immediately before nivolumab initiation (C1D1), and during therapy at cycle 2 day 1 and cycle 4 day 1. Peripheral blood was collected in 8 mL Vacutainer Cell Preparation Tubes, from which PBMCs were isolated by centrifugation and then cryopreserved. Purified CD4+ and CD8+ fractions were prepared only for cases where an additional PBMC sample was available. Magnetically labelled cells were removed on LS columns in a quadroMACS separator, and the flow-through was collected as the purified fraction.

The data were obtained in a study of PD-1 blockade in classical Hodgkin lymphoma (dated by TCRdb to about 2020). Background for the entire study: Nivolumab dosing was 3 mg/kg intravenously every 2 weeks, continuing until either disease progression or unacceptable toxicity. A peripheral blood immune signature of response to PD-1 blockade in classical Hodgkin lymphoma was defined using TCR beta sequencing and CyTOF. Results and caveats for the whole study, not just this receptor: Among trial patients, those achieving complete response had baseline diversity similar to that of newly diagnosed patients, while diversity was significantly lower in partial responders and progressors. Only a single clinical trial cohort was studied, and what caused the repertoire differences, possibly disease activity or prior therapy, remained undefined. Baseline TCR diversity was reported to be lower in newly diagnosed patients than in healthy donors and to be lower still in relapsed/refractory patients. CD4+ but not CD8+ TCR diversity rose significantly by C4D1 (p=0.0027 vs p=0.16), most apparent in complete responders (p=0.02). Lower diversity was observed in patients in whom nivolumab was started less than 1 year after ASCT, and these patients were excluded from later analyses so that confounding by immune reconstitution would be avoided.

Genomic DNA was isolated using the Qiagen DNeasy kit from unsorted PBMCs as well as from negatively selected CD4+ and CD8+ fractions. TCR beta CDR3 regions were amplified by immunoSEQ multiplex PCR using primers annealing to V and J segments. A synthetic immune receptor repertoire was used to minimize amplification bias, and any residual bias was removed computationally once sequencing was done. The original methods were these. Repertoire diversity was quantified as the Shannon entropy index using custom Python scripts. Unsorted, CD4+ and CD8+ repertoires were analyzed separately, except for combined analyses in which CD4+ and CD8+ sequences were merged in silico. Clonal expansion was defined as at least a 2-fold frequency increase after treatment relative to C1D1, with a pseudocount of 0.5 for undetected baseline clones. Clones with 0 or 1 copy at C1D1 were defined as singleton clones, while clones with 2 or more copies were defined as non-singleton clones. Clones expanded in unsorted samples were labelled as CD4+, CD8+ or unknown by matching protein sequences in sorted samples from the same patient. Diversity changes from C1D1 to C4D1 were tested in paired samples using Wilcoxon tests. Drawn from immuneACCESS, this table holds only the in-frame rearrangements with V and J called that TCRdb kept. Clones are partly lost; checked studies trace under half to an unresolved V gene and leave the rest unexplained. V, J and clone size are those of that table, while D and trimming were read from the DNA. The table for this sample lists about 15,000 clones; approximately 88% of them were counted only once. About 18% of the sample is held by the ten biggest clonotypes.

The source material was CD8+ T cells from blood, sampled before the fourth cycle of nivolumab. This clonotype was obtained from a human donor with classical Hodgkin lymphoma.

The nucleotide sequence is TGCGCCAGCAGCCAAGAGAGGTGGGGGAGCACAGATACGCAGTATTTT. It encodes CASSQERWGSTDTQYF. The chain uses TRBV4-1 and TRBJ2-3; the D call is tentative, TRBD1 or TRBD2, as each matches 5 bases. The CDR3 runs 16 residues from the cysteine to the phenylalanine. The entry retains the CDR3 DNA only, 48 bases that are in frame from base 1. Reading the germline V gene gives CDR1 MGHRA and CDR2 YSYEKL. The germline ends are 10 bases apart after V is trimmed by 0 bases and J by 0 bases.